Shown below are 30 T cell receptor beta chains from a single sample sequenced in a study of blood T cell repertoires in COVID-19. Data came from immunoSEQ multiplex PCR; TCRdb stores just in-frame clones and leaves some out. The profile shows approximately 270,000 clones, 70% to 90% of them singletons. Material for sequencing was peripheral blood. The receptors come from a woman between 70 and 85 years old with acute or convalescent COVID-19.

V usage is TRBV3-1 (or the pseudogene TRBV3-2) and J usage is TRBJ1-1; TRBD1 agrees at 11 bases. Germline loops: CDR1 LGHDT, CDR2 YNNKEL (reference sequence). With 8 bases clipped from V and 1 base from J, the junction kept 9 bases outside the gene matches. This CDR3 has 16 residues. The CDR3 coding sequence is TGTGCCAGCGGGGACAGGGGGTGGTTGTCGAACACTGAAGCTTTCTTT. Residues: CASGDRGWLSNTEAFF.

V gene TRBV19 combines with J gene TRBJ2-3; TRBD1 might be the D (5 bases). This CDR3 is 14 amino acids long. Germline CDR1 LNHDA, CDR2 SQIVND (reference sequence). Trimming took 7 bases from V and 3 from J, leaving 14 bases between them. The DNA of the CDR3 is TGTGCCAGTAAAGGACATTCCTTTACAGATACGCAGTATTTT. As protein: CASKGHSFTDTQYF.

The chain carries TRBV5-1 and TRBJ2-7; a weak D match, TRBD2 (6 bases). This CDR3 region has 15 residues. V was shortened by 6 bases and J by 3 bases, with 19 bases between the two germline ends. From germline, CDR1 is SGHRS and CDR2 YFSETQ. The CDR3 DNA follows: TGCGCCAGCACCGTCGAGGGAAGCGGGCTCTACGAGCAGTACTTC. Encoded protein: CASTVEGSGLYEQYF.

The J gene is TRBJ2-7, the V gene TRBV10-3; tentative D call: TRBD1 (7 bases). Germline loops: CDR1 ENHRY, CDR2 SYGVKD. V was pared by 3 bases and J by 0 bases, with 18 bases between. The CDR3 runs to 17 residues. Here the CDR3 DNA reads TGTGCCATCAGTGATAGGGCCGGGCGGGACAGCTCCTACGAGCAGTACTTC. Protein sequence: CAISDRAGRDSSYEQYF.

This clone showed up just once. This chain links TRBV7-6 with TRBJ1-5; D not resolved. V was trimmed by 1 base and J by 6 bases, leaving 7 bases between them. Looked up from germline, CDR1 is SGHVS and CDR2 is FNYEAQ. CDR3 length: 13 amino acids. The CDR3 DNA reads as TGTGCCAGCAGCTTAGGAGGGTTTCAGCCCCAGCATTTT. Translating gives CASSLGGFQPQHF.

This rearrangement joins TRBV18 to TRBJ2-7, with D tentatively TRBD1 (5 bases). Germline V gene data show CDR1 as KGHSH and CDR2 as LQKENI. Trimming cost V 5 bases and J 3 bases, with 8 bases left between them. The CDR3 is 12 residues long. This CDR3 reads CASSKGIYEQYF. The CDR3 DNA is TGTGCCAGCTCAAAGGGGATCTACGAGCAGTACTTC.

This chain connects TRBV29-1 to TRBJ2-7; no reliable D call. Germline V gene sequence: CDR1 SQVTM, CDR2 ANQGSEA. The CDR3 covers 15 residues. The germline V and J ends were trimmed by 4 bases and 5 bases, with 21 bases remaining between them. The CDR3 coding sequence is TGCAGCGTTGCTAGGTTCGCGCCTCCCCTAGACGAGCAGTACTTC. It codes for CSVARFAPPLDEQYF.

The rearrangement uses TRBV24-1 and TRBJ2-5; the D gene is possibly TRBD1 (7 bases). This CDR3 has 16 residues. Germline loops: CDR1 KGHDR, CDR2 SFDVKD. Deletions cut 3 bases from V and 4 bases from J, with 17 bases between. CDR3 coding DNA: TGTGCCACCAGTGATGGAGGGGGCAGGACAGTAGAGACCCAGTACTTC. It codes for CATSDGGGRTVETQYF.

The chain recombines TRBV3-1 (or the pseudogene TRBV3-2) with TRBJ1-2; D uncertain. In germline, CDR1 is LGHDT, CDR2 YNNKEL (reference sequence). The V and J ends lost 4 bases and 2 bases respectively, with 17 bases between them. There are 16 residues in the CDR3. The CDR3 spells CASSLAGRHLNYGYTF. The CDR3, as DNA: TGTGCCAGCAGCCTCGCCGGCCGACATTTAAACTATGGCTACACCTTC.

The chain couples TRBV5-1 to TRBJ2-3, with 9 bases that match TRBD1. V shed 7 bases, J shed 0 bases, and the junction held 3 bases outside the gene matches. CDR1 and CDR2 (germline): SGHRS, YFSETQ. The length of the CDR3 is 14 residues. CDR3 DNA: TGCGCCAGCTCGACAGGGGGTAGCACAGATACGCAGTATTTT. Its translation: CASSTGGSTDTQYF.

This sequence joins TRBV6-5 and TRBJ1-4; TRBD1 agrees at 9 bases. V shed 6 bases, J shed 12 bases, and the junction held 8 bases outside the gene matches. Looked up from germline, CDR1 is MNHEY and CDR2 is SVGAGI. This CDR3 is 13 amino acids long. CDR3 in amino acids: CASRSQGARELFF. The CDR3 bases are TGTGCCAGCAGATCACAGGGGGCGCGGGAACTGTTTTTT.

This clone has just one count. The chain employs TRBV18 and TRBJ2-5; D is ambiguous. V lost 2 bases and J lost 4, with 5 bases in between. Germline V gene sequence: CDR1 KGHSH, CDR2 LQKENI. This CDR3 comprises 12 residues. The CDR3 here is CASSPSIETQYF. The DNA for the CDR3 is TGTGCCAGCTCACCATCCATAGAGACCCAGTACTTC.

There are a few counts of this clone. V usage is TRBV7-2 and J usage is TRBJ1-1; 10 positions agree with TRBD1. The V and J ends lost 8 bases and 2 bases, in that order; junction bases with no gene match: 8. Germline V lookup: CDR1 SGHTA, CDR2 FQGNSA. The CDR3 sequence is 15 residues long. The DNA of the CDR3 is TGTGCCAGCCATCCCGGGACAGGGGCAAACACTGAAGCTTTCTTT. Protein: CASHPGTGANTEAFF.

V usage is TRBV11-2 and J usage is TRBJ2-1, with no clear D. Germline V gene sequence: CDR1 SGHAT, CDR2 FQNNGV. The CDR3 has 14 amino acids. V lost 8 bases and J lost 0, with 11 bases in between. CDR3 protein: CASGIQSSYNEQFF. CDR3 in DNA: TGTGCCAGCGGCATACAGAGCTCCTACAATGAGCAGTTCTTC.

In DNA form, the CDR3 reads TGTGCCAGCAGCTTAGGAGTGCTGGGCTATGGCTACACCTTC. The encoded protein is CASSLGVLGYGYTF. The chain is built from TRBV5-4 and TRBJ1-2; D remains ambiguous. Germline V gives CDR1 SGHNT, CDR2 YYREEE (reference sequence). The CDR3 extends over 14 amino acids. The germline V and J ends were trimmed by 2 bases and 4 bases, with 12 bases remaining between them.

The chain recombines TRBV29-1 with TRBJ2-2; D perhaps matches TRBD1 (6 bases). V lost 4 bases and J lost 1, with 13 bases in between. CDR3 length: 15 amino acids. From germline, CDR1 is SQVTM and CDR2 ANQGSEA. CDR3: CSVARGSGNTGELFF. DNA for the CDR3: TGCAGCGTTGCAAGGGGGTCGGGGAACACCGGGGAGCTGTTTTTT.

This sequence joins TRBV5-1 and TRBJ2-5, with 7 bases fitting TRBD1. Germline V gene data show CDR1 as SGHRS and CDR2 as YFSETQ. CDR3 size: 14 residues. Trimming cost V 4 bases and J 0 bases; bases outside gene matches: 3. This CDR3 reads CASSTGQYQETQYF. The CDR3 bases are TGCGCCAGCAGCACGGGACAGTACCAAGAGACCCAGTACTTC.

The genes are TRBV3-1 (or the pseudogene TRBV3-2) and TRBJ1-4; TRBD1 agrees at 7 bases. The CDR3 has 14 amino acids. Unmatched junction bases numbered 6, after V lost 4 bases and J lost 7 bases. Looked up from germline, CDR1 is LGHDT and CDR2 is YNNKEL (reference sequence). The CDR3 sequence: CASSLGGGGEKLFF. CDR3 DNA sequence: TGTGCCAGCAGCCTAGGAGGGGGCGGTGAAAAACTGTTTTTT.

CDR3 in DNA: TGCGCCAGCAGCTTACGATCCGACCGGAGCACCGGGGAGCTGTTTTTT. This translates into CASSLRSDRSTGELFF. The rearrangement uses TRBV5-1 and TRBJ2-2, with D hard to call. V was cut by 2 bases and J by 4 bases, with 15 bases left in between. The CDR3 runs to 16 residues. CDR1 is SGHRS, CDR2 YFSETQ, per germline. Full variable domain (rest looked up from reference TRBV5-1 and TRBJ2-2): KAGVTQTPRYLIKTRGQQVTLSCSPISGHRSVSWYQQTPGQGLQFLFEYFSETQRNKGNFPGRFSGRQFSNSRSEMNVSTLELGDSALYLCASSLRSDRSTGELFFGEGSRLTVL.

This chain uses TRBV30 with TRBJ2-4, with a tentative D call TRBD2 (5 bases). The CDR3 runs 12 residues. In germline, CDR1 is GTSNPN, CDR2 SVGIG (reference sequence). Trimming left V 3 bases short and J 7 bases short, with 10 bases between. CDR3 DNA: TGTGCCTGGAGAATAGGGAGCAACATTCAGTACTTC. As protein: CAWRIGSNIQYF.

This chain connects TRBV4-1 to TRBJ1-5; weak D call: TRBD1 (6 bases). The length of the CDR3 is 15 residues. Germline CDR1 MGHRA, CDR2 YSYEKL. The V end was cut by 1 base, the J end by 5 bases, with 12 bases between. CDR3 nucleotide sequence: TGCGCCAGCAGCCAAGTAGGCAGGGGAGATCAGCCCCAGCATTTT. This gives the protein CASSQVGRGDQPQHF.

CDR3 nucleotides: TGCAGCGTTGGGGGGGGCAGGGTAAGCACTGAAGCTTTCTTT. It specifies CSVGGGRVSTEAFF. This sequence joins TRBV29-1 and TRBJ1-1; TRBD1 is a possible D gene (6 bases). The germline V gene has CDR1 SQVTM and CDR2 ANQGSEA. This CDR3 is built from 14 residues. V gave up 4 bases and J gave up 4 bases, with 16 bases separating them.

The V and J genes are TRBV12-5 and TRBJ2-7, with TRBD1 identical over 9 bases. The germline CDR1 and CDR2 sequences are LGHNT and FRNRAP. The CDR3 has 17 residues. The junction had 12 bases not matched to a gene; V was cut back by 3 bases and J by 3 bases. The CDR3 sequence: CASGLARGTGKLYEQYF. The CDR3 region has the DNA TGTGCTAGTGGTTTAGCCAGGGGGACAGGGAAACTCTACGAGCAGTACTTC.

This clone was found a few times. J is TRBJ2-1 and V is TRBV6-5; weak D call: TRBD1 (6 bases). CDR1 and CDR2 (germline): MNHEY, SVGAGI. The CDR3 extends over 11 amino acids. CDR3 amino acids: CASGQSNEQFF. The DNA of the CDR3 is TGTGCGTCAGGACAGTCCAATGAGCAGTTCTTC.

The CDR3 nucleotides read TGTGCCAGCAGTTATGGTCCGACTACAAGATACAATGAGCAGTTCTTC. It translates to CASSYGPTTRYNEQFF. V is TRBV6-5 and J is TRBJ2-1; tentative D call: TRBD2 (5 bases). Germline-derived CDR1 and CDR2 are MNHEY and SVGAGI. The CDR3 has 16 amino acids. V was clipped by 3 bases and J by 4 bases, with 16 bases between them.

CDR3 in DNA: TGTGCCAGCTTCCCGCGGACAGGGGTAGGAAAACTGTTTTTT. This encodes CASFPRTGVGKLFF. The rearrangement links TRBV2 to TRBJ1-4, with 9 bases identical to TRBD1. Looked up from germline, CDR1 is SNHLY and CDR2 is FYNNEI. With V trimmed by 8 bases and J by 10 bases, 11 bases remained unmatched. This CDR3 contains 14 residues.

The chain joins TRBV3-1 (or the pseudogene TRBV3-2) to TRBJ1-6; D is unresolved. The CDR3 loop spans 14 amino acids. The ends were cut back, 1 base at V and 7 bases at J, with 8 bases in the middle. CDR1 is LGHDT and CDR2 is YNNKEL in the germline V gene (reference sequence). The CDR3: CASSQATGNSPLHF. CDR3 coding DNA: TGTGCCAGCAGCCAAGCGACTGGCAATTCACCCCTCCACTTT.

The V call is TRBV5-6, the J call TRBJ2-3; 10 positions match TRBD1. CDR3 length equals 17 residues. Trimming removed 1 base from V and 2 bases from J; junction bases left unmatched: 7. The germline gives CDR1 SGHDT, CDR2 YYEEEE. This CDR3 is CASSLFETGGYTDTQYF. CDR3 bases: TGTGCCAGCAGCTTGTTCGAGACAGGGGGCTACACAGATACGCAGTATTTT.

The chain links TRBV5-1 to TRBJ2-6; D not resolved. Germline CDR1 reads SGHRS; CDR2 reads YFSETQ. Trimming cost V 4 bases and J 2 bases, with 13 bases left between them. The CDR3 consists of 16 residues. CDR3 sequence: CASSPPVFTGANVLTF. DNA of the CDR3: TGCGCCAGCAGCCCCCCGGTCTTCACTGGGGCCAACGTCCTGACTTTC.

The chain carries TRBV21-1 and TRBJ2-5; the table's D call, TRBD1, has no DNA check behind it. TRBV21-1 is a pseudogene locus. This CDR3 has 17 amino acids. The CDR3 is CASSKALFWDSQETQYF. The DNA for the CDR3 is TGTGCCAGCAGCAAAGCGCTTTTCTGGGACAGCCAAGAGACCCAGTACTTC.